This T cell receptor (beta chain) derives from a study of blood T cells in healthy people across ages (dated by TCRdb to the mid-2010s). Turning to the overall study: In model experiments, roughly one uniquely barcoded TCR beta cDNA molecule per two T cells was captured by template switching. The study measured age-related changes in TCR beta repertoire diversity using deep sequencing normalized with unique cDNA molecular identifiers. Donors of different ages were randomly distributed across sequencing lanes to avoid experimental bias. Four age groups were formed from the donors: young (average approximately 15 years), middle-aged (approximately 39), aged (62) and long-lived (roughly 88). The study analyzed two additional independent replicas of 1 million unique cDNA reads from the same blood draw for two donors, one aged 18 to 29 and one aged 80 or older. Points the paper makes about the study in general: The CMV infection status of donors was not known, potentially confounding age-related changes in expanded clonotypes. Bulk unsorted PBMC profiling prevented conclusive comparison of naive and antigen-experienced compartments. Compared with the aged group, the long-lived group had more naive CD4+ T cells, fewer expanded clones and increased TCR diversity, a pattern suggesting age selection. There was a strong correlation between observed TCR beta diversity and the percentage of naive T cells measured by flow cytometry. Total diversity estimates from one million sequenced T cells were considered lower bounds and underestimates. Observed TCR beta diversity per million T cells fell roughly linearly with age, and a significant reduction was already apparent by age around 40.

The library came from 5' RACE. TCRdb lists the instrument as Illumina HiSeq 2500. A second PCR of roughly 6 to 12 cycles was performed with a sample-barcoded 5' primer and a J-beta primer mix. A template-switch 5' adaptor carrying 12 random nucleotides introduced a unique molecular identifier onto each TCR beta cDNA molecule. At least 3 million CDR3-containing paired-end reads were obtained from each sample. First-strand cDNA synthesis was performed from all RNA using the Mint cDNA synthesis kit, with priming by a TRBC-specific oligonucleotide. All cDNA was treated with uracil-DNA glycosylase and then went through a first 18-cycle PCR with the universal primers M1SS and BC2_uni_R. In the paper's pipeline: Each sample was normalized by randomly selecting 1 million high-quality reads, each carrying a distinct molecular identifier. Reads with shared molecular identifiers were discarded instead of being binned into consensus sequences. MiTCR, set to a Q25 quality threshold and the strictest error-elimination algorithm, was used for CDR3 identification, clonotype clustering and error correction. A nonparametric unseen species model with Euler transformation was used to estimate lower-bound total TCR beta diversity. TCRdb handled the public reads itself, with Q25 trimming in fastp and clone calling in MiXCR, and kept productive beta chains. Rows are unified per CDR3 protein, each entry keeping the most common DNA and genes. The V and J calls were determined by TCRdb, not by the authors. A total of around 400,000 distinct CDR3 sequences appear in this sample, about 52% of them only once. The top ten clones comprise around 53% of the sample.

The germline V gene supplies CDR1 MNHEY and CDR2 SVGAGI. V lost 0 bases and J lost 0 bases, and the count of bases not matched to a germline gene is 17. Taken from cysteine to phenylalanine, the CDR3 has 21 residues. Only the CDR3 part of the read is kept: 63 bases, read in frame from the first base. The roughly 39 donors, aged roughly 6 to 100 years, were systemically healthy Caucasian individuals from Russia. Around 10 milliliters of peripheral blood were drawn from each donor into EDTA-treated Vacutainer tubes. Ficoll-Paque density-gradient centrifugation was used to isolate PBMCs, with at least 6.5 million per sample. Trizol reagent was used to extract total RNA from the PBMCs, yielding at least 5.5 micrograms per sample. Naive CD45RAhigh/CD27high T cell percentages were measured by flow cytometry on a PBMC aliquot from every donor. With respect to this clonotype: Its recognized antigen is unknown. No much larger clone exists at a distance of one base, and base qualities are not known.

The sequenced sample was blood. The TCR comes from a man between 60 and 70 years old in good health. The chain was built from TRBV6-5 and TRBJ2-3; the junction holds 8 bases that match TRBD2. The DNA sequence is TGTGCCAGCAGTTACTCGATTTTTCTGAGCGGGGGACCTTCTAGCACAGATACGCAGTATTTT. It translates to CASSYSIFLSGGPSSTDTQYF.